This entry concerns a single T cell receptor (beta chain). Which antigen it targets is not known. Nothing much larger sits one base from this clone, and base qualities are not available. The cohort was made up of about 610 healthy bone marrow donors. At the time of sampling, all cohort members were nominally healthy, though unrecorded immune exposures were likely present. The donor tested CMV seronegative, placing the donor among the 350 or so seronegative members of the cohort. Every donor gave a peripheral blood sample, and the peripheral blood mononuclear cells from that sample were used for TCR beta sequencing. The Qiagen DNeasy Blood Extraction Kit was used to extract genomic DNA from the blood cell samples. Preparation of the library involved the immunoSEQ multiplex PCR assay. For the multiplex PCR, a mixture combining 60 forward primers for TCR Vbeta segments and 13 reverse primers for TCR Jbeta segments was used. A multiplex PCR assay on genomic DNA amplified the CDR3 region of rearranged TCR beta genes. The Illumina HiSeq System was used to sequence the amplified TCR beta libraries as 87-base-pair reads. As for the authors' bioinformatics: In a later analysis, some 80 million unique TCR beta chains were counted across the approximately 640 repertoires, and roughly 11 million of these chains were shared by at least two donors. To remove PCR and sequencing errors, raw reads were error-corrected and collapsed into unique sequences using a nearest-neighbor algorithm that merged closely related sequences. To assign V, D and J gene segments, CDR3 sequences were aligned to IMGT reference sequences. For a sequence to be retained, at least a six-nucleotide match to both a V gene segment and a J gene segment was required. Rearrangements were classified as productive when the CDR3 lacked stop codons and remained in frame with V and J, and all other rearrangements were classified as non-productive. CDR3 was defined by IMGT convention, running from the second conserved V-encoded cysteine to the conserved J-encoded phenylalanine. In an earlier analysis of 587 of the donors, sequences lacking an unambiguous match to a single V gene segment were excluded. An earlier analysis of a few hundred of the donors called V segments functional above 56.7% productive rearrangements and segregating when the between-donor standard deviation exceeded 5%. A statistical classification framework was built to diagnose cytomegalovirus status from the catalog of TCR beta chain sequences. V and J gene assignment, in a later analysis, came from comparing TCR nucleotide sequences with IMGT/GENE-DB human TR gene sequences. Using the TCRdist pipeline, a later analysis assigned CDR3 sequences along with most-parsimonious VDJ recombination scenarios. In a later analysis, each TCR beta chain was defined by its CDR3 amino acid sequence together with its V-gene family, and reads lacking a unique V-gene family were excluded. As a way to deal with suspected cross-contamination and a sequencing artifact, a later analysis dropped under 600 nucleotide sequences that were highly shared and had low generation probability. A later analysis calculated a clonal expansion index for each public chain from normalized within-repertoire ranks of inferred template counts. Generation probabilities in a later analysis came from a VDJ recombination model fitted to out-of-frame rearrangements, and those results were checked against IGoR. Hypergeometric tests were used in a later analysis to score TCR-TCR, TCR-HLA and TCR-CMV co-occurrence, with a repertoire-size bias correction applied to the TCR pairs. False discovery rates were estimated in a later analysis by permuting HLA or CMV assignments 20 times. In a later analysis, co-occurring TCRs were grouped using DBSCAN, with TCRdist sequence similarity added in when clustering inside HLA-allele-positive subsets. Repertoires with fewer than 30,000 or more than 120,000 public chains were left out of co-occurrence clustering, as were roughly five repertoires with anomalous nucleotide sharing. Held by TCRdb, this immuneACCESS table contains in-frame sequences only and omits some clones. Under half of the omission traces to an unresolved V gene where checked; the cause of the rest is unknown. V, J and clone size reflect that table, while D and trimming were determined from the DNA. This sample has about 140,000 clones in its table, and 65% to 75% of those were observed once. The ten biggest clones cover roughly 4.7% of the sample.

Trimming costs V 7 bases and J 1 base, and their ends lie 13 bases apart. The germline V gene (reference sequence) provides CDR1 LNHDA and CDR2 SQIVND. The CDR3 runs 14 amino acids, cysteine and phenylalanine included. The retained sequence is limited to the CDR3, 42 bases, with the frame set at the first base. The sample belongs to a study of cytomegalovirus exposure and HLA in healthy donors (dated by TCRdb to 2017 to 2019). The study in broad terms: In an earlier analysis of some 550 of the donors, approximately 260 Gb of sequence data and 100 million or so unique TCR beta sequences from 150 million to 200 million T cells were reported. An earlier analysis of approximately 580 of the donors used high-throughput TCR beta sequencing to judge whether each TCR beta V gene segment behaved as functional or pseudogenic. Rather than using new phenotypic data, the later analysis identified candidate immune exposures from TCR beta sequences and from how often those sequences occurred across donors. A later genetic analysis took genome-wide SNP genotypes for about three fifths of the roughly 670 donors and used that subset as a discovery cohort. Every discovery cohort repertoire had been produced on one sequencing platform. Of the roughly 430 genotyped donors, over 65% fell in the genetic ancestry cluster associated with self-reported Caucasian donors. Typing coverage varied by locus: roughly 629-630 donors for A, B, C, DRB1 and DQB1; about 520 for DQA1; over 600 for DPA1; roughly 450 for DPB1. Class I and class II HLA loci were covered by the typing at four-digit resolution. Because of strong linkage in the cohort, four to six DR-DQ haplotypes were treated as single units for association and clustering. A later analysis re-analyzed previously published TCR beta repertoires from 660 or so donors and added high-resolution HLA genotyping to study TCR occurrence patterns. On average, approximately 250,000 unique TCR beta nucleotide sequences were sequenced per donor among about 400 genotyped donors of the cohort, with roughly 19% of those sequences being non-productive. Approximately 310 gigabases of sequencing data and 70 million to 100 million unique TCR sequences made up an early release that covered under 750 HLA-typed donors. To predict cytomegalovirus infection status, the study brought together high-throughput TCR immunosequencing, statistical association of individual TCRs with disease status, and machine learning. Donor age, sex, ethnicity and CMV serostatus were collected together with the repertoire data. Besides the first cohort of 666 subjects, a separate validation cohort made up of over a hundred different subjects was used. The study used immunosequencing to profile the T cell repertoires of hundreds of subjects and linked those repertoires to cytomegalovirus serostatus. The study was designed to test whether signatures of past pathogen exposure could be identified by cataloging public T cell receptors.

Results the study describes overall, beyond this receptor: Broadly in line with IMGT annotations, most TCR beta V segments showed up in productive rearrangements about 87% or about 30% of the time in an earlier analysis of several hundred of the donors. According to a later analysis, TCR association rates differed among HLA loci, with DRB1 alleles showing the most associated TCRs and HLA-C alleles showing the fewest. Specific HLA alleles were associated with 15,000 to 20,000 TCR beta sequences at a false discovery rate of 0.05 in a later analysis. A further reported finding was that TCR beta sequences accurately predicted the HLA-A and HLA-B alleles for most subjects in the first cohort. Cytomegalovirus status was reported to be diagnosed by the classifier with high specificity and sensitivity in both the original and validation cohorts. Most CMV-associated TCR beta chains appeared to be HLA-restricted in a later analysis, and the HLA associations seemed to be driven largely by CMV exposure. In the study, around 160 TCR beta chains were listed as associated with cytomegalovirus. Strong co-occurrence of HLA alleles, especially DR and DQ, made assigning TCR associations to individual alleles difficult. Some IMGT-functional V segments, including TRBV6-2 and TRBV6-3, could not be distinguished by the 87-base-pair reads and were therefore excluded. For the cohort, immune exposure information was limited to CMV serostatus. Only TCR beta chains were sequenced in this cohort, and the absence of alpha or paired-chain data limited detectable features. Correlated functional status among segregating V segments might reflect linkage disequilibrium, but an unknown experimental factor could not be ruled out. A cluster of highly shared sequence variants was judged likely to be a technical artifact of the sequencing pipeline. The authors suggested that the approach could potentially be generalized to other disease states and immunological phenotypes. An association between a missense DCLRE1C variant and V-gene and J-gene trimming of TCR beta chains was found in a later genetic analysis and replicated in an independent cohort. Compared with the roughly 700-donor mean, donors in an Asian-associated ancestry cluster had fewer N-insertions in productive TCRs, according to a later genetic analysis. In vitro tests confirmed that a few of the cytomegalovirus-associated TCR beta chains recognize cytomegalovirus antigens. The earlier analysis of approximately 560 of the donors excluded 15 to 20 rarely observed V segments, including chromosome 9 orphons, because counts were too low. A later analysis found that HLA-associated TCR beta chains were more clonally expanded and had lower generation probabilities than equally common non-associated chains. Most TCR sequences were seen in very few donors, while some public TCRs were found in many individuals. Because HLA typing was unavailable for some donors at each locus, only the typed subset was used in association tests. A later analysis reported that several top co-occurrence clusters appeared linked to parvovirus B19, influenza, CMV and Epstein-Barr virus. Roughly uniform sequencing depth across donors was assumed in presence/absence analyses, although this assumption may not hold.

This receptor chain uses TRBV19 and TRBJ2-5; TRBD1 is a weak D gene call, 5 bases matching. The TCR comes from a man between 60 and 75 years old in good health and CMV-seronegative. Input material: PBMCs. This receptor carries the CDR3 CASNPSTAQETQYF. Here is the DNA: TGTGCCAGTAATCCTTCGACAGCCCAAGAGACCCAGTACTTC.